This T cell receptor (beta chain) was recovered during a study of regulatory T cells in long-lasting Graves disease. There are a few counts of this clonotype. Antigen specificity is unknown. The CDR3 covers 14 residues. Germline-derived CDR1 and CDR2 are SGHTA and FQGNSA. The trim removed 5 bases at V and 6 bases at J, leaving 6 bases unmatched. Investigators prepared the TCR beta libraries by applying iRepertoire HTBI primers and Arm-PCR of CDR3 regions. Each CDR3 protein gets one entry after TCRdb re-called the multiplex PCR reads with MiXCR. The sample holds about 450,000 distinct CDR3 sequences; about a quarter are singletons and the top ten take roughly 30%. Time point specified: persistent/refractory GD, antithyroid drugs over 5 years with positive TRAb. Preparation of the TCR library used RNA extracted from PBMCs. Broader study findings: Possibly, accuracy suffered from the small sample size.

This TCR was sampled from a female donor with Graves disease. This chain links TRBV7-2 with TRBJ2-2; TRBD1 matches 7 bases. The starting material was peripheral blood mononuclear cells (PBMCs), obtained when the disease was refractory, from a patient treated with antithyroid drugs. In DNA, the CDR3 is TGTGCCAGCAGCCCTTCCAGGGGGTCCGGGGAGCTGTTTTTT. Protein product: CASSPSRGSGELFF.